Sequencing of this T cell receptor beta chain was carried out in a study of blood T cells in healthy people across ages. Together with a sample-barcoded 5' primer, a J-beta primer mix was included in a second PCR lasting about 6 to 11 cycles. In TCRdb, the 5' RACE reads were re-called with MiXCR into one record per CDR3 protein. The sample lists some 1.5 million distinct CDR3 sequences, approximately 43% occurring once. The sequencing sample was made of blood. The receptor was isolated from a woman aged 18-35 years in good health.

The CDR3 region has the DNA TGTGCCAGCAGCTTAATCTTTGGGACATGGGATGAAGCTTTCTTT. It is translated as CASSLIFGTWDEAFF. The chain joins TRBV7-9 to TRBJ1-1, with D tentatively TRBD1 (6 bases). CDR3 length: 15 amino acids. Trimming took 2 bases from V and 7 from J, leaving 17 bases between them. Germline lookup yields CDR1 SEHNR and CDR2 FQNEAQ (reference sequence).